The rows below give T cell receptor beta chains drawn from one sample of a study of OX40 agonist ivuxolimab in advanced cancers. Measured with immunoSEQ multiplex PCR; TCRdb has only the in-frame clones, and not every one. Here the sample spans about 48,000 clones, 65% to 85% being singletons. The source material was CD4+ or CD8+ T cells sorted from blood, sampled in a trial of the OX40 agonist ivuxolimab. These receptors all come from an adult with an advanced solid tumor such as melanoma, head and neck, liver or kidney cancer. The CDR3 runs from the conserved cysteine through the conserved F or W. The D gene is left open where the match is weak. Not all rows give a size; the values are once, few, many and, for expanded clones, a class.

D gene: TRBD2; clone size: .; V gene: TRBV9; CDR3 length: 15; J gene: TRBJ2-1; CDR3 DNA: TGTGCCAGCAGCCGTACTAGCGGCTCCTACAATGAGCAGTTCTTC; CDR3 protein: CASSRTSGSYNEQFF
D gene: TRBD1; clone size: .; V gene: TRBV2; CDR3 length: 17; J gene: TRBJ2-7; CDR3 DNA: TGTGCCAGCAGTCCTCTTTTATGGACAGGGCTAAGCTACGAGCAGTACTTC; CDR3 protein: CASSPLLWTGLSYEQYF
D gene: TRBD2; clone size: .; V gene: TRBV6-1; CDR3 length: 15; J gene: TRBJ2-3; CDR3 DNA: TGTGCCAGCAGTATACTAGCGGGGAGCACAGATACGCAGTATTTT; CDR3 protein: CASSILAGSTDTQYF
D gene: .; clone size: .; V gene: TRBV6-6; CDR3 length: 12; J gene: TRBJ2-6; CDR3 DNA: TGTGCCAGCAGCGCCGGGGCCAACGTCCTGACTTTC; CDR3 protein: CASSAGANVLTF
D gene: .; clone size: few; V gene: TRBV7-3; CDR3 length: 15; J gene: TRBJ2-2; CDR3 DNA: TGTGCCAGCAGCTCGGGTTCAGGGAATACCGGGGAGCTGTTTTTT; CDR3 protein: CASSSGSGNTGELFF
D gene: .; clone size: .; V gene: TRBV30; CDR3 length: 11; J gene: TRBJ2-7; CDR3 DNA: TGTGCCTGGAGTCGAGACTACGAGCAGTACTTC; CDR3 protein: CAWSRDYEQYF
D gene: TRBD2; clone size: .; V gene: TRBV2; CDR3 length: 14; J gene: TRBJ2-3; CDR3 DNA: TGTGCCAGCCGCGCTAGCGGGATATCAGATACGCAGTATTTT; CDR3 protein: CASRASGISDTQYF
D gene: TRBD1; clone size: .; V gene: TRBV5-1; CDR3 length: 14; J gene: TRBJ2-3; CDR3 DNA: TGCGCCAGCCGAGGGACAGGTGTTGCAGATACGCAGTATTTT; CDR3 protein: CASRGTGVADTQYF
D gene: .; clone size: .; V gene: TRBV2; CDR3 length: 12; J gene: TRBJ2-7; CDR3 DNA: TGTGCCAGCAAAGACAACTCCTACGAGCAGTACTTC; CDR3 protein: CASKDNSYEQYF
D gene: .; clone size: .; V gene: TRBV18; CDR3 length: 15; J gene: TRBJ1-5; CDR3 DNA: TGTGCCAGCTCACCACCGGGGAATAGCAATCAGCCCCAGCATTTT; CDR3 protein: CASSPPGNSNQPQHF
D gene: .; clone size: .; V gene: TRBV5-5; CDR3 length: 18; J gene: TRBJ1-1; CDR3 DNA: TGTGCCAGCAGCTTGGGTCGGTTAAACGCCGGACGGGGCACTGAAGCTTTCTTT; CDR3 protein: CASSLGRLNAGRGTEAFF
D gene: .; clone size: .; V gene: TRBV19; CDR3 length: 16; J gene: TRBJ1-5; CDR3 DNA: TGTGCCAGTAGTATATTCCCCCCATATAGCAATCAGCCCCAGCATTTT; CDR3 protein: CASSIFPPYSNQPQHF
D gene: .; clone size: few; V gene: TRBV10-3; CDR3 length: 14; J gene: TRBJ2-1; CDR3 DNA: TGTGCCATCAGTGAGCTAAGCGCCTACAATGAGCAGTTCTTC; CDR3 protein: CAISELSAYNEQFF
D gene: TRBD1; clone size: .; V gene: TRBV11-2; CDR3 length: 13; J gene: TRBJ1-2; CDR3 DNA: TGTGCCAGCAGCTTTGACAGGGGCTTTGGCTACACCTTC; CDR3 protein: CASSFDRGFGYTF
D gene: .; clone size: .; V gene: TRBV7-9; CDR3 length: 11; J gene: TRBJ2-7; CDR3 DNA: TGTGCCAGCAGCCCCCTCGAACGGGAGTACTTC; CDR3 protein: CASSPLEREYF
D gene: .; clone size: once; V gene: TRBV6-1; CDR3 length: 13; J gene: TRBJ2-2; CDR3 DNA: TGTGCCAGCGCCGTATCGGATTCCGGGGAGCTGTTTTTT; CDR3 protein: CASAVSDSGELFF
D gene: .; clone size: few; V gene: TRBV30; CDR3 length: 11; J gene: TRBJ1-1; CDR3 DNA: TGTGCCTGGAGTGTATCCATTGAAGCTTTCTTT; CDR3 protein: CAWSVSIEAFF